Following are 8 T cell receptor beta chains from one sample sequenced in a study of T-cell memory formation after mild COVID-19. TCRdb used MiXCR to reprocess the 5' RACE reads, holding one entry per CDR3 protein. The sample lists hundreds of thousands of distinct CDR3 sequences, roughly 18% seen once, with around 12% in the top ten. Sequenced sample: PBMCs or a T cell subset sorted from them (not recorded which). Source of these receptors: an adult woman who had mild COVID-19 (a few samples of this study predate the infection). Cell type and time point are not known.

In its sample, this clonotype was seen a few times. The genes are TRBV5-1 and TRBJ1-1, with D hard to call. V was trimmed by 6 bases and J by 1 base, leaving 10 bases between them. Germline V gene sequence: CDR1 SGHRS, CDR2 YFSETQ. This CDR3 comprises 13 residues. In DNA form, the CDR3 reads TGCGCCAGCACCGACGGCTGGAACACTGAAGCTTTCTTT. It yields the protein CASTDGWNTEAFF.

This clonotype was recorded a few times. The V and J genes are TRBV20-1 and TRBJ2-1; 7 bases agree with TRBD1. V lost 5 bases, J lost 4 bases, and 2 bases stayed unmatched. Germline V CDR1 and CDR2: DFQATT, SNEGSKA (reference sequence). The CDR3 is 12 residues long. CDR3 region: CSAGGQYNEQFF. The CDR3 DNA follows: TGCAGTGCTGGGGGACAGTACAATGAGCAGTTCTTC.

This clonotype came up once. V usage is TRBV12-3 or TRBV12-4 and J usage is TRBJ2-1; 7 positions agree with TRBD1. The length of the CDR3 is 16 residues. The V gene end was trimmed by 4 bases and the J gene end by 6 bases; junction bases not matched to a gene: 12. This CDR3 is CASSWTDRVLGNEQFF. The CDR3 coding sequence is TGTGCCAGCAGTTGGACCGACAGGGTATTAGGCAATGAGCAGTTCTTC.

The V gene is TRBV3-1, the J gene TRBJ1-2, with D possibly matching TRBD1 (6 bases). The germline V and J ends were trimmed by 4 bases and 4 bases, with 7 bases remaining between them. The CDR3 sequence is 12 residues long. CDR1 is LGHDT and CDR2 is YNNKEL in the germline V gene (reference sequence). CDR3 protein: CASSPGAYGYTF. The DNA of the CDR3 is TGTGCCAGCAGCCCAGGGGCCTATGGCTACACCTTC.

The genes are TRBV3-1 and TRBJ2-1; D unclear. The CDR3 is 14 residues long. Germline assignment: CDR1 LGHDT and CDR2 YNNKEL (reference sequence). V shed 2 bases and J shed 6 bases, with 11 bases lying between them. The CDR3 spells CASSQPPLVNEQFF. DNA for the CDR3: TGTGCCAGCAGCCAACCCCCCCTGGTCAATGAGCAGTTCTTC.

This clonotype appeared a few times. This chain joins TRBV6-2 or TRBV6-3 and TRBJ1-1, with 7 bases lining up with TRBD1. Germline V gene lookup returns CDR1 MNHEY and CDR2 SVGEGT. This CDR3 spans 14 amino acids. After removal of 7 bases from V and 4 bases from J, the junction contained 9 bases not matched to a gene. The CDR3 DNA reads as TGTGCCAGCACCCCAGGGGGATTACGCACTGAAGCTTTCTTT. Translating it yields CASTPGGLRTEAFF.

A few counts support this clonotype. This sequence joins TRBV7-6 and TRBJ1-3, with D uncertain. V was clipped by 4 bases and J by 4 bases, with 17 bases between them. The CDR3 totals 16 residues. In germline, CDR1 is SGHVS, CDR2 FNYEAQ. The CDR3 DNA reads as TGTGCCAGCAGCTCGAAGAAGGGAGCGGTCGGAAACACCATATATTTT. It is translated as CASSSKKGAVGNTIYF.

V is TRBV7-9 and J is TRBJ2-3, with TRBD2 as a possible D gene (6 bases). The CDR3 loop spans 17 amino acids. Germline lookup yields CDR1 SEHNR and CDR2 FQNEAQ (reference sequence). The V gene lost 4 bases and the J gene lost 2 bases, with 19 bases spanning the gap. Here the CDR3 reads CASSSTGSGLNTDTQYF. For the CDR3, the DNA is TGTGCCAGCAGCTCAACCGGTAGCGGACTAAACACAGATACGCAGTATTTT.